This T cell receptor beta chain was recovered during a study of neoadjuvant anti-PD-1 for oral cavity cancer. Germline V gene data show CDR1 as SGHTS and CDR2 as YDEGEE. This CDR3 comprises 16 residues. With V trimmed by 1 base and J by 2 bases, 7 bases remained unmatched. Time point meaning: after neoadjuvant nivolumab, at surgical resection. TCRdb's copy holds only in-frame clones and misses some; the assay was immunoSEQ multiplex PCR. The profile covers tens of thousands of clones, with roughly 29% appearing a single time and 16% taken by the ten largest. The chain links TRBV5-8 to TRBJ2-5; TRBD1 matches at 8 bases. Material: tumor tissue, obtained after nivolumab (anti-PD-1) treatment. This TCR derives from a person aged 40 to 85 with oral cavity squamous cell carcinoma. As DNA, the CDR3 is TGTGCCAGCAGCTTGAATCCGGGGACAGGACAAGAGACCCAGTACTTC. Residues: CASSLNPGTGQETQYF.